The 32 T cell receptor beta chains reported below all come from one sample, sequenced in a study of early T cells in non-severe SARS-CoV-2 infection. One entry per CDR3 protein results from TCRdb running MiXCR on the 5' RACE reads. The repertoire holds about 81,000 distinct CDR3 sequences, 11% to 15% seen once, with roughly 9.8% in the top ten. The specimen sequenced was whole blood. These receptor sequences come from an adult who was a healthcare worker with PCR-confirmed SARS-CoV-2 infection or an uninfected control (not recorded which).

This clonotype was seen a handful of times. The J gene is TRBJ2-2, the V gene TRBV10-3; tentatively, D is TRBD1 (7 bases). There are 16 residues in the CDR3. The V end lost 3 bases, the J end lost 2 bases, and 13 bases lay between the germline ends. Germline assignment: CDR1 ENHRY and CDR2 SYGVKD. The CDR3 coding sequence is TGTGCCATCAGTGACCTACAGGGGACTAACACCGGGGAGCTGTTTTTT. Translating it yields CAISDLQGTNTGELFF.

This clonotype has a handful of counts. The rearrangement joins TRBV12-3 or TRBV12-4 to TRBJ1-3, with a tentative D call TRBD1 (5 bases). This CDR3 has 11 residues. The ends were cut back, 11 bases at V and 3 bases at J, with 8 bases in the middle. In DNA form, the CDR3 reads TGTGCCGGAGGGGTTGGAAACACCATATATTTT. Its protein is CAGGVGNTIYF.

The V and J genes are TRBV7-2 and TRBJ2-7; 9 bases match TRBD1. Germline-derived CDR1 and CDR2 are SGHTA and FQGNSA. The V and J ends lost 6 bases and 10 bases, in that order; junction bases with no gene match: 7. The CDR3 has 12 residues. The CDR3 DNA reads TGTGCCAGCAGTAATACAGGGGGCGCACAGTACTTC. It encodes CASSNTGGAQYF.

The CDR3 sequence is CASSSAPYEQYF. The DNA for the CDR3 is TGTGCCAGCAGCTCGGCACCCTACGAGCAGTACTTC. The gene calls are TRBV5-5 and TRBJ2-7; no reliable D call. The CDR3 spans 12 residues. The V gene lost 3 bases and the J gene lost 2 bases, with 6 bases spanning the gap. Germline lookup yields CDR1 SGHKS and CDR2 YYEKEE (reference sequence).

As for this clonotype: Lacking the conserved final phenylalanine or tryptophan, this CDR3 likely reflects a read error. This sequence joins TRBV7-9 and TRBJ2-5; unclear D gene. CDR1 SEHNR and CDR2 FQNEAQ come from the germline V gene (reference sequence). The CDR3 spans 14 residues. Between the trimmed V and J ends, which lost 0 bases and 1 base, there was a span of 6 bases. The CDR3, as DNA: TGTGCCAGCAGCTTAGCCTCGGCCCAAGAGACCCAGTACCTC. It is translated as CASSLASAQETQYL.

In this sample, this clonotype turned up a few times. The chain is built from TRBV29-1 and TRBJ1-3, with D tentatively TRBD1 (6 bases). This CDR3 comprises 14 residues. V shed 6 bases and J shed 0 bases, with 12 bases lying between them. CDR1 is SQVTM and CDR2 is ANQGSEA in the germline V gene. CDR3 nucleotides: TGCAGCGTCGCAGGGGACCTCTCTGGAAACACCATATATTTT. This translates into CSVAGDLSGNTIYF.

This clonotype appeared many times. CDR3 in DNA: TGCAGCGTTGCTCGGGCCGCCAATGAGCAGTTCTTC. As protein: CSVARAANEQFF. The chain couples TRBV29-1 to TRBJ2-1; D call uncertain. V lost 4 bases, J lost 6 bases, and 10 bases lay in between. The CDR3 totals 12 residues. Germline V gene lookup returns CDR1 SQVTM and CDR2 ANQGSEA.

Comment on this clonotype: The junction departs from the called germline gene at one end, perhaps through a read error. The chain recombines TRBV12-3 or TRBV12-4 with TRBJ1-3; D is ambiguous. This CDR3 is 16 amino acids long. CDR3 in DNA: TGTGCCAGCAGTTTTTCCCCAGGCCCCTCTGAAAACACCATATATTTT. Translation: CASSFSPGPSENTIYF.

This clonotype showed up many times. The chain has TRBV28 and TRBJ2-7; D remains ambiguous. Germline loops: CDR1 MDHEN, CDR2 SYDVKM. The V gene lost 3 bases and the J gene lost 3 bases, with 18 bases spanning the gap. The CDR3 is made up of 16 amino acids. The CDR3 DNA reads as TGTGCCAGCAGTTTGGTCCCCCCCGGGTTACTCTACGAGCAGTACTTC. It codes for CASSLVPPGLLYEQYF.

The gene calls are TRBV28 and TRBJ1-6, with TRBD1 as a possible D gene (5 bases). The V gene's germline CDR1 is MDHEN and CDR2 SYDVKM. V lost 3 bases and J lost 6, with 12 bases in between. The CDR3 length is 15 residues. CDR3: CASSFAGNGNSPLHF. The CDR3 DNA follows: TGTGCCAGCAGTTTCGCAGGGAATGGTAATTCACCCCTCCACTTT. Filled out from reference TRBV28 and TRBJ1-6, the complete variable domain reads DVKVTQSSRYLVKRTGEKVFLECVQDMDHENMFWYRQDPGLGLRLIYFSYDVKMKEKGDIPEGYSVSREKKERFSLILESASTNQTSMYLCASSFAGNGNSPLHFGNGTRLTVT.

This clonotype was seen only a few times. The chain carries TRBV2 and TRBJ1-1; no reliable D call. Germline assignment: CDR1 SNHLY and CDR2 FYNNEI. Trimming pared 11 bases from V and 1 base from J, leaving 17 bases between. This CDR3 is built from 14 residues. The CDR3 DNA reads as TGTGCCTGCCCGGCGGGAGCGGGGAACACTGAAGCTTTCTTT. Its protein is CACPAGAGNTEAFF.

This clonotype was observed a handful of times. The CDR3 loop reads CSVGWDRGNEQFF. CDR3 sequence (DNA): TGCAGCGTTGGTTGGGACAGGGGGAATGAGCAGTTCTTC. The chain has TRBV29-1 and TRBJ2-1; the match to TRBD1 covers 11 bases. Trimming cost V 4 bases and J 7 bases; bases outside gene matches: 3. The CDR3 spans 13 residues. CDR1 is SQVTM, CDR2 ANQGSEA, per germline.

This clonotype was counted ten times or more. J is TRBJ2-2 and V is TRBV7-2; D is possibly TRBD1 (6 bases). The CDR3 spans 14 residues. The V end lost 5 bases, the J end lost 6 bases, and 13 bases lay between the germline ends. In germline, CDR1 is SGHTA, CDR2 FQGNSA. The DNA for the CDR3 is TGTGCCAGCAGCATTTACAGGGCGGCCGGGGAGCTGTTTTTT. Residues: CASSIYRAAGELFF. Variable domain in full (rest from reference TRBV7-2 and TRBJ2-2): GAGVSQSPSNKVTEKGKDVELRCDPISGHTALYWYRQSLGQGLEFLIYFQGNSAPDKSGLPSDRFSAERTGGSVSTLTIQRTQQEDSAVYLCASSIYRAAGELFFGEGSRLTVL.

This clonotype appeared a few times. The genes are TRBV20-1 and TRBJ2-7; D possibly corresponds to TRBD1 (6 bases). With 6 bases removed from V and 1 base from J, the gap between germline ends came to 19 bases. The germline CDR1 and CDR2 sequences are DFQATT and SNEGSKA (reference sequence). CDR3 length: 15 amino acids. CDR3 sequence (DNA): TGCAGTGCCTCCTCAAACAGGGCAAATTCCTACGAGCAGTACTTC. This sequence encodes CSASSNRANSYEQYF.

This rearrangement joins TRBV2 to TRBJ1-5, with D perhaps matching TRBD1 (5 bases). This CDR3 comprises 14 residues. Germline V gene sequence: CDR1 SNHLY, CDR2 FYNNEI. Trimming stripped 6 bases from V and 9 bases from J, with 18 bases between. The CDR3 DNA follows: TGTGCCAGCAGCCGAGTAGACAGCCTTGGGCCCCAGCATTTT. Residues: CASSRVDSLGPQHF. Complete variable domain (other parts from reference TRBV2 and TRBJ1-5): EPEVTQTPSHQVTQMGQEVILRCVPISNHLYFYWYRQILGQKVEFLVSFYNNEISEKSEIFDDQFSVERPDGSNFTLKIRSTKLEDSAMYFCASSRVDSLGPQHFGDGTRLSIL.

The chain recombines TRBV12-5 with TRBJ2-5; possibly TRBD1 for D (6 bases). The germline gives CDR1 LGHNT, CDR2 FRNRAP. The CDR3 contains 18 residues. With 1 base removed from V and 5 bases from J, the gap between germline ends came to 23 bases. CDR3 nucleotides: TGTGCTAGTGGTTTGGACGCAGACCCACGGGACATAACTGAGACCCAGTACTTC. Protein sequence: CASGLDADPRDITETQYF.

This clonotype was counted only a few times. This chain uses TRBV7-9 with TRBJ1-2; 7 bases fit TRBD1. J gave up 4 bases and V 5 bases, and 10 bases lay outside the gene matches. The CDR3 consists of 15 residues. From germline, CDR1 is SEHNR and CDR2 FQNEAQ (reference sequence). The CDR3 region is CASSTTGTVTYGYTF. The CDR3 region has the DNA TGTGCCAGCAGCACCACCGGGACAGTGACCTATGGCTACACCTTC.

This clonotype was detected many times. This chain joins TRBV19 and TRBJ2-2, with D hard to call. V was pared by 3 bases and J by 3 bases, with 11 bases between. CDR1 LNHDA and CDR2 SQIVND come from the germline V gene (reference sequence). The CDR3 has 15 amino acids. CDR3 coding DNA: TGTGCCAGTAGTATTTACACCAGCTACACCGGGGAGCTGTTTTTT. Translated: CASSIYTSYTGELFF.

Comment on this clonotype: This sequence may be a read error, since a much larger clone differs from it by one base. The chain employs TRBV19 and TRBJ2-3; the match to TRBD2 covers 9 bases. In germline, CDR1 is LNHDA, CDR2 SQIVND (reference sequence). This CDR3 has 18 residues. CDR3 DNA sequence: TGTGCCTGTAGTAATCGGGCGGGGACTAGCACTAGCACAGATACGCAGTATTTT. Translated, it gives CACSNRAGTSTSTDTQYF.

This clonotype was picked up a small number of times. The chain combines TRBV7-9 with TRBJ1-6; the D gene is possibly TRBD1 (5 bases). Germline V gene data show CDR1 as SEHNR and CDR2 as FQNEAQ (reference sequence). The germline V and J ends were trimmed by 2 bases and 8 bases, with 13 bases remaining between them. This CDR3 is built from 15 residues. The CDR3 DNA sequence: TGTGCCAGCAGCTTATTCGGGACCGAAGATTCACCCCTCCACTTT. Its translation: CASSLFGTEDSPLHF.

This clonotype was recorded a few times. This chain connects TRBV6-5 to TRBJ2-1; D remains ambiguous. Germline V gives CDR1 MNHEY, CDR2 SVGAGI. Trimming removed 4 bases at V and 7 bases at J, with 8 bases between. The length of the CDR3 is 12 residues. The CDR3 sequence is CASSSIWNEQFF. CDR3 nucleotides: TGTGCCAGCAGTTCCATCTGGAATGAGCAGTTCTTC.

This clonotype was seen a few times. This sequence joins TRBV6-5 and TRBJ2-7; D may be TRBD1 (5 bases). The V end lost 5 bases, the J end lost 2 bases, and 10 bases lay between the germline ends. The CDR3 contains 13 residues. The germline gives CDR1 MNHEY, CDR2 SVGAGI. The CDR3 sequence: CASSTAGTYEQYF. CDR3 bases: TGTGCCAGCAGTACCGCAGGGACCTACGAGCAGTACTTC.

This chain joins TRBV9 and TRBJ2-7; D possibly corresponds to TRBD2 (6 bases). Between the trimmed V and J ends, which lost 7 bases and 2 bases, there was a span of 13 bases. CDR1 SGDLS and CDR2 YYNGEE come from the germline V gene. The CDR3 consists of 13 residues. Written as DNA, the CDR3 is TGTGCCAGCGGAGGGTTGGCTACCTACGAGCAGTACTTC. Amino acids: CASGGLATYEQYF.

The rearrangement joins TRBV4-1 to TRBJ1-5; tentative D call: TRBD1 (5 bases). Trimming removed 4 bases at V and 0 bases at J, with 7 bases between. This CDR3 spans 14 amino acids. The V gene's germline CDR1 is MGHRA and CDR2 YSYEKL. This CDR3 reads CASSPTDSNQPQHF. The CDR3 DNA reads as TGCGCCAGCAGCCCGACAGATAGCAATCAGCCCCAGCATTTT.

This chain links TRBV12-3 or TRBV12-4 with TRBJ2-5; D is uncertain. V was pared by 2 bases and J by 0 bases, with 4 bases between. The length of the CDR3 is 13 residues. The CDR3 reads CASSLQYQETQYF. The CDR3, as DNA: TGTGCCAGCAGTTTACAGTACCAAGAGACCCAGTACTTC.

This clonotype has a count of ten or more. This rearrangement joins TRBV29-1 to TRBJ2-2; TRBD1 matches 9 bases. Germline CDR1 reads SQVTM; CDR2 reads ANQGSEA. There are 14 residues in the CDR3. J lost 0 bases, V lost 6 bases, and 2 bases had no gene match. This chain's CDR3 is CSVGTGSNTGELFF. The CDR3 region has the DNA TGCAGCGTCGGGACAGGGTCGAACACCGGGGAGCTGTTTTTT.

The table lists this clonotype with a few counts. V is TRBV10-3 and J is TRBJ1-4, with a tentative D call TRBD1 (5 bases). The V end lost 8 bases, the J end lost 8 bases, and 15 bases lay between the germline ends. The length of the CDR3 is 13 residues. Germline V CDR1 and CDR2: ENHRY, SYGVKD. CDR3 loop: CAIGTDPSEKLFF. The CDR3 coding sequence is TGTGCCATCGGGACCGACCCATCAGAAAAACTGTTTTTT.

The rearrangement joins TRBV12-3 or TRBV12-4 to TRBJ2-2; maybe TRBD2 (5 bases). V shed 0 bases and J shed 5 bases, with 13 bases lying between them. The CDR3 is 16 residues long. CDR3 amino acids: CASSLARASSTGELFF. CDR3 sequence (DNA): TGTGCCAGCAGTTTAGCGAGGGCTTCCTCGACCGGGGAGCTGTTTTTT.

This clonotype was seen a few times. The chain joins TRBV2 to TRBJ2-1, with 7 bases aligning to TRBD1. V dropped 9 bases and J dropped 4; count of bases not matched to a gene: 12. The germline CDR1 and CDR2 sequences are SNHLY and FYNNEI. This CDR3 has 15 residues. CDR3 sequence: CASLTRDSIYNEQFF. The CDR3 coding sequence is TGTGCCAGTCTCACCCGGGACAGCATATACAATGAGCAGTTCTTC.

V and J are TRBV7-3 and TRBJ2-3; D unclear. The V end was cut by 2 bases, the J end by 3 bases, with 12 bases between. The CDR3 spans 15 residues. Germline-derived CDR1 and CDR2 are SGHTA and FQGTGA. CDR3 amino acids: CASSLPCWETDTQYF. The CDR3 coding sequence is TGTGCCAGCAGCTTACCATGTTGGGAAACAGATACGCAGTATTTT.

The chain has TRBV6-2 or TRBV6-3 and TRBJ2-1; 13 positions agree with TRBD2. Per germline, CDR1 MNHEY and CDR2 SVGEGT. The CDR3 loop spans 17 amino acids. V lost 6 bases, J lost 6 bases, and 11 bases stayed unmatched. CDR3 bases: TGTGCCAGCAGCCAACCTCTACTAGCGGGGGGGCCCAATGAGCAGTTCTTC. Protein: CASSQPLLAGGPNEQFF.

A few counts support this clonotype. The V and J genes are TRBV6-1 and TRBJ1-2; D not resolved. The CDR3 spans 13 residues. Trimming removed 4 bases at V and 4 bases at J, with 10 bases between. Per germline, CDR1 MNHNS and CDR2 SASEGT. The CDR3 coding sequence is TGTGCCAGCAGTGCGGACGGAGTCTATGGCTACACCTTC. This translates into CASSADGVYGYTF.